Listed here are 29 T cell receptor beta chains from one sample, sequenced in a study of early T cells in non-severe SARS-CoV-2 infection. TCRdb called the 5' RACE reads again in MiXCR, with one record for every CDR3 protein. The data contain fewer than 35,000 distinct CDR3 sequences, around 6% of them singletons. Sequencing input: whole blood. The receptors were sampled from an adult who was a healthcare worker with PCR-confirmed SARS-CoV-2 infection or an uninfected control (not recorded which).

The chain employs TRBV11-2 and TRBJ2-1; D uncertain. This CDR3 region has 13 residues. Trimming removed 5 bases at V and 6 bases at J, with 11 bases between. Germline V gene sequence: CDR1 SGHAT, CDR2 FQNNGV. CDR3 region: CASSLWIGNEQFF. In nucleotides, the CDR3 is TGTGCCAGCAGCCTATGGATTGGCAATGAGCAGTTCTTC. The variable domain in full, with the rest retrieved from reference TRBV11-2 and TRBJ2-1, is EAGVAQSPRYKIIEKRQSVAFWCNPISGHATLYWYQQILGQGPKLLIQFQNNGVVDDSQLPKDRFSAERLKGVDSTLKIQPAKLEDSAVYLCASSLWIGNEQFFGPGTRLTVL.

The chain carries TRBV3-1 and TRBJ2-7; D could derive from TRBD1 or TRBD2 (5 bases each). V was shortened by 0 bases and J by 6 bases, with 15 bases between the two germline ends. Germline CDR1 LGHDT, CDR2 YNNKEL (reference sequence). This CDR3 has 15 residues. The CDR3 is CASSQDVRDLTEQYF. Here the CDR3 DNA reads TGTGCCAGCAGCCAAGACGTACGGGACCTGACCGAGCAGTACTTC.

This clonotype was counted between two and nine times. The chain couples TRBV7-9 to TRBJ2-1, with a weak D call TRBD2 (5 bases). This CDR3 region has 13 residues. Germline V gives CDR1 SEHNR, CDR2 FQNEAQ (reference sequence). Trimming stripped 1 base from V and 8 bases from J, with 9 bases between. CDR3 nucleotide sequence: TGTGCCAGCAGCTTAGGGACTGGATATGAGCAGTTCTTC. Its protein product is CASSLGTGYEQFF.

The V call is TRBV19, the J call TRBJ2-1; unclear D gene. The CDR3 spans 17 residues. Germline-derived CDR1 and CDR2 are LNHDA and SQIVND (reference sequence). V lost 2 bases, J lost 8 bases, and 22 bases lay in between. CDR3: CASSIRSPLVVRHEQFF. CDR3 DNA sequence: TGTGCCAGTAGTATACGGTCCCCGCTAGTAGTTCGTCATGAGCAGTTCTTC.

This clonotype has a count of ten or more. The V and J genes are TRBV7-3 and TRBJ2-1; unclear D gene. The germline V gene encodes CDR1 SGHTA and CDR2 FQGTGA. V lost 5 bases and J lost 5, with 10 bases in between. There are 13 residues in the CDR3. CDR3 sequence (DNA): TGTGCCAGCAGCCCCAGCCGGAACAATGAGCAGTTCTTC. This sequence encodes CASSPSRNNEQFF.

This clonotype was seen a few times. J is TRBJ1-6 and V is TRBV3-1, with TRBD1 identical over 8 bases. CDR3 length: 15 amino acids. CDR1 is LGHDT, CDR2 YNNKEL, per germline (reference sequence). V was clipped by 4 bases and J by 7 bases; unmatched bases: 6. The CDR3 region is CASSLTGDGNSPLHF. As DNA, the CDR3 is TGTGCCAGCAGCCTGACAGGGGATGGGAATTCACCCCTCCACTTT.

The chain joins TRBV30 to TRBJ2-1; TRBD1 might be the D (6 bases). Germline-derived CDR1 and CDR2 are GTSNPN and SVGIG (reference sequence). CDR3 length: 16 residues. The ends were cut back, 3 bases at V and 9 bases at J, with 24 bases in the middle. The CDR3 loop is CAWSAPDKGTTSEQFF. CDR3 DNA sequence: TGTGCCTGGAGCGCCCCGGACAAGGGGACAACAAGTGAGCAGTTCTTC.

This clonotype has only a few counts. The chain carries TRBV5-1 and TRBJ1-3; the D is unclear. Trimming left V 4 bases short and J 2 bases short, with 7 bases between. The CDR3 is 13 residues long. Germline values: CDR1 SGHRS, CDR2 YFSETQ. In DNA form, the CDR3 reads TGCGCCAGCAGCCCAACTACTGGAAACACCATATATTTT. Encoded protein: CASSPTTGNTIYF.

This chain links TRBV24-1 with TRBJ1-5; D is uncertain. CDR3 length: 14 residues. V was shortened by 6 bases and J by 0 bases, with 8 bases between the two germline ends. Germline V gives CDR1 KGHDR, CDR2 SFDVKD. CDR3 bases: TGTGCCACCAGTTCCACAAATAGCAATCAGCCCCAGCATTTT. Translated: CATSSTNSNQPQHF.

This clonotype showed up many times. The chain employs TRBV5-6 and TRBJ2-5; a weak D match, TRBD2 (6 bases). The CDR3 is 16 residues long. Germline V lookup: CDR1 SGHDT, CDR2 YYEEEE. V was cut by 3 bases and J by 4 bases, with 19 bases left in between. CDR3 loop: CASSSIAGGIPETQYF. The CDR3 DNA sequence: TGTGCCAGCAGCTCCATCGCTGGGGGGATCCCAGAGACCCAGTACTTC.

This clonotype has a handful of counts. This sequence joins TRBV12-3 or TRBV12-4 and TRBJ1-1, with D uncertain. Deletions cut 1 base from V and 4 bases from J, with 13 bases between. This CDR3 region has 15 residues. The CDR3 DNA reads TGTGCCAGCAGTTTAGTTGGTAACGCGGGCACTGAAGCTTTCTTT. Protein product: CASSLVGNAGTEAFF.

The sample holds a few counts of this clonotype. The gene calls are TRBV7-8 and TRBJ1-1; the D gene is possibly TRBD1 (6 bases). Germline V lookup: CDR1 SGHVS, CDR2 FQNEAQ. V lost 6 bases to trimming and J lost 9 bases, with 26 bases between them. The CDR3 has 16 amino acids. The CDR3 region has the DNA TGTGCCAGCAGTGCGGGGGGCGGCTTTCAGGGCCTTCAAGCTTTCTTT. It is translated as CASSAGGGFQGLQAFF.

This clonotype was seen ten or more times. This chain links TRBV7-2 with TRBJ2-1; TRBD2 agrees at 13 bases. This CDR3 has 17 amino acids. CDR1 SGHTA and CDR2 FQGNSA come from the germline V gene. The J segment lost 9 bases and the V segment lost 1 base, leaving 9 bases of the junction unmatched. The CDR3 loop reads CASSLDGRLAGGREQFF. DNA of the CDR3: TGTGCCAGCAGCTTAGATGGGAGACTAGCGGGAGGCCGTGAGCAGTTCTTC.

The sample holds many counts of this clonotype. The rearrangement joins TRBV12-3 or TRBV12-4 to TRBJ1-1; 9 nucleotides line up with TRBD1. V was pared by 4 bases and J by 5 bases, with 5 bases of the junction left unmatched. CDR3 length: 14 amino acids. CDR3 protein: CASSWAGTGTEAFF. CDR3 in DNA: TGTGCCAGCAGTTGGGCGGGGACAGGGACTGAAGCTTTCTTT.

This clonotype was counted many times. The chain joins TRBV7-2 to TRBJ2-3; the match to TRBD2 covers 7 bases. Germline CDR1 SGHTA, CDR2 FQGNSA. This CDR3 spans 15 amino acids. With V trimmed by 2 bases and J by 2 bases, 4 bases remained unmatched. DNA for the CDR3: TGTGCCAGCAGCTTATCAGCGGGGCCCACAGATACGCAGTATTTT. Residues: CASSLSAGPTDTQYF. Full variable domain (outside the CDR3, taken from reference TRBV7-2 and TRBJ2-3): GAGVSQSPSNKVTEKGKDVELRCDPISGHTALYWYRQSLGQGLEFLIYFQGNSAPDKSGLPSDRFSAERTGGSVSTLTIQRTQQEDSAVYLCASSLSAGPTDTQYFGPGTRLTVL.

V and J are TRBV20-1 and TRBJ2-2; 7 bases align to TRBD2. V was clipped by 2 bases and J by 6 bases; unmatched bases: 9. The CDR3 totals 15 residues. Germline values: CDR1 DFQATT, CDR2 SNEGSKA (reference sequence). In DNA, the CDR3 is TGCAGTGCTAGAAGGAGCGGGATAGATTCCGGGGAGCTGTTTTTT. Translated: CSARRSGIDSGELFF.

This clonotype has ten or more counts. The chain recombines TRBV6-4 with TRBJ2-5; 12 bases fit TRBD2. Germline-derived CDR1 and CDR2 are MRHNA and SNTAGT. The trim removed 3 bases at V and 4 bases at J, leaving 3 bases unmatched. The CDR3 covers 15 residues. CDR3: CASSERLAGAETQYF. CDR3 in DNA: TGTGCCAGCAGTGAAAGACTAGCGGGGGCAGAGACCCAGTACTTC.

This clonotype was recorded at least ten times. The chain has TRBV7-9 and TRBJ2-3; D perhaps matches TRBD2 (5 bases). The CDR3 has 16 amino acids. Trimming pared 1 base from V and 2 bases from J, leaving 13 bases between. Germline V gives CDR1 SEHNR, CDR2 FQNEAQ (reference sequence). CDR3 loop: CASSLDGGSLTDTQYF. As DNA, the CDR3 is TGTGCCAGCAGCTTAGATGGCGGGTCTCTCACAGATACGCAGTATTTT.

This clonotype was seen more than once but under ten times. CDR3 sequence: CASSLQRELAKNIQYF. The CDR3 DNA reads TGTGCCAGCAGCCTGCAGCGGGAACTAGCCAAAAACATTCAGTACTTC. The chain joins TRBV3-1 to TRBJ2-4; 7 bases align to TRBD2. CDR3 length: 16 residues. In germline, CDR1 is LGHDT, CDR2 YNNKEL (reference sequence). Losses at the gene ends were 4 bases for V and 0 bases for J; bases not matched to a gene: 6.

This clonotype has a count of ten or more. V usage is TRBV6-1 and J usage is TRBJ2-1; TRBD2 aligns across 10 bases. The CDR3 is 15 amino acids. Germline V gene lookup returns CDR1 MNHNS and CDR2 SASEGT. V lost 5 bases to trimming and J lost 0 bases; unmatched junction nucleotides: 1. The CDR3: CASSSGRGSYNEQFF. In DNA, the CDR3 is TGTGCCAGCAGTAGCGGGAGGGGCTCCTACAATGAGCAGTTCTTC.

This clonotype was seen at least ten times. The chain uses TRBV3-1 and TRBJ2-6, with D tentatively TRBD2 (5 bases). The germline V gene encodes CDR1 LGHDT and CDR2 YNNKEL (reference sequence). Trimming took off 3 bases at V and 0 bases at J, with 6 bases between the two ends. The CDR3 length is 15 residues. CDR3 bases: TGTGCCAGCAGCCACGGAGGCTCTGGGGCCAACGTCCTGACTTTC. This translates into CASSHGGSGANVLTF.

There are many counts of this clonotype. Here the CDR3 reads CASSYQGLASGELFF. DNA of the CDR3: TGTGCCAGCAGTTATCAGGGACTAGCGAGCGGGGAGCTGTTTTTT. The V and J genes are TRBV6-2 or TRBV6-3 and TRBJ2-2; 10 bases fit TRBD2. The CDR3 is 15 amino acids. Germline CDR1 is MNHEY and CDR2 is SVGEGT. Unmatched junction bases numbered 5, after V lost 3 bases and J lost 7 bases.

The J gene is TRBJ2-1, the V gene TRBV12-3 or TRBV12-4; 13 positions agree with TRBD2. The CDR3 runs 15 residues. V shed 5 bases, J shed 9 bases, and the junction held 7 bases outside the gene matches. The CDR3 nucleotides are TGTGCCAGCAGTCCCACTAGCGGGAGGGTCGGTGAGCAGTTCTTC. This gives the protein CASSPTSGRVGEQFF.

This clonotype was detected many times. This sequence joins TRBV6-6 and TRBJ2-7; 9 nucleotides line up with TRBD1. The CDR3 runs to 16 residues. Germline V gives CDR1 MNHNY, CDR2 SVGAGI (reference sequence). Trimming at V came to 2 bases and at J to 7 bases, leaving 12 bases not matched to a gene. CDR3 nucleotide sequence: TGTGCCAGCAGTTACCCCAGGGGACAGGGTGGAGAAGAGCAGTACTTC. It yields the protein CASSYPRGQGGEEQYF.

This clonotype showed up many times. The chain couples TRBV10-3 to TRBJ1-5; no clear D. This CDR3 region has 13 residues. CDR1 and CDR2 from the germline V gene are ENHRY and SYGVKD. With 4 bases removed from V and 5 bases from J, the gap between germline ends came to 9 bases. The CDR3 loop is CAISAGWDQPQHF. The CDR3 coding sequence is TGTGCCATCAGTGCAGGATGGGATCAGCCCCAGCATTTT.

This chain's CDR3 is CASSSALPTSGSTDTQYF. The CDR3 region has the DNA TGTGCCAGCAGTTCAGCTCTCCCGACTAGCGGTAGCACAGATACGCAGTATTTT. The V call is TRBV28, the J call TRBJ2-3; 9 positions agree with TRBD2. The J segment lost 0 bases and the V segment lost 4 bases, leaving 11 bases of the junction unmatched. Germline-derived CDR1 and CDR2 are MDHEN and SYDVKM. CDR3 length: 18 residues. Combining the CDR3 with reference TRBV28 and TRBJ2-3 gives the whole variable domain DVKVTQSSRYLVKRTGEKVFLECVQDMDHENMFWYRQDPGLGLRLIYFSYDVKMKEKGDIPEGYSVSREKKERFSLILESASTNQTSMYLCASSSALPTSGSTDTQYFGPGTRLTVL.

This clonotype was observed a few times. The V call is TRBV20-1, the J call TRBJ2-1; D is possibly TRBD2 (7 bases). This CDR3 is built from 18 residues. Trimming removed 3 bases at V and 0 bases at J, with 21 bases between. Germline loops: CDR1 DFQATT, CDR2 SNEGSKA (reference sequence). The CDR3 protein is CSARARGAPRSSYNEQFF. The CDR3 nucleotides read TGCAGTGCTAGGGCCCGGGGGGCTCCTAGGAGCTCCTACAATGAGCAGTTCTTC.

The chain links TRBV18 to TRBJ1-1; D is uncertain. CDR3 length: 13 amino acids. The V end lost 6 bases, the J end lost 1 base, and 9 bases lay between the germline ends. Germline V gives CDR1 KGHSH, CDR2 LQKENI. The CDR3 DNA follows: TGTGCCAGCTCTAACGAGGGGAACACTGAAGCTTTCTTT. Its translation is CASSNEGNTEAFF.

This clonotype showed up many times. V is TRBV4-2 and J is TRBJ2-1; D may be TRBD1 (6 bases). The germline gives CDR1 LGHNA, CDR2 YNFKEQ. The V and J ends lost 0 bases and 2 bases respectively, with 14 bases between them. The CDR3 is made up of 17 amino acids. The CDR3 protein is CASSQDTGDNPYNEQFF. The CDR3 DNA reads TGTGCCAGCAGCCAAGATACTGGGGACAACCCCTACAATGAGCAGTTCTTC.